This T cell receptor (beta chain) was recovered during a study of T-cell reconstitution after alpha-beta-depleted transplantation in children. As it was prepared, the TCRbeta library received unique molecular identifiers. Each CDR3 protein is one row after TCRdb ran MiXCR on the PCR reads. Altogether hundreds of thousands of distinct CDR3 sequences are present, around 17% being singletons, with the ten largest covering 1.1%. CDR1 DFQATT and CDR2 SNEGSKA come from the germline V gene (reference sequence). The length of the CDR3 is 14 residues. The sample holds many counts of this clonotype. The V gene is TRBV20-1, the J gene TRBJ1-2; TRBD1 is a possible D gene (5 bases). The receptor's source is a human donor who donated a stem cell graft to a child with acute myeloid leukemia. The sample was PBMCs from the stem cell graft donor, taken from the stem cell graft. The CDR3 DNA sequence: TGCGGCCACGGCGGGAGGGGACGTGACTATGGCTACACCTTC. This encodes CGHGGRGRDYGYTF.